This T cell receptor beta chain was captured by sequencing in a study of neoadjuvant anti-PD-1 for oral cavity cancer. The time point was: after neoadjuvant nivolumab, at surgical resection. Stage II-IVA oral cavity squamous cell carcinoma was new and untreated by systemic or radiation therapy. Analysis of PBMCs was direct, with no culture step. This clone was seen only a few times. Its antigen is currently unknown. Findings of the study overall: TCR analyses covered only three patients per response group.

Per the germline V gene, CDR1 is GTSNPN and CDR2 is SVGIG (reference sequence). V lost 2 bases and J lost 7, with 11 bases in between. The CDR3 covers 13 residues. Repertoires were generated with immunoSEQ multiplex PCR, while TCRdb's copy carries only in-frame clones and drops some. The data hold 68,000 or so clones, with roughly 85% observed a single time. This TCR came from a person aged 40 to 85 with oral cavity squamous cell carcinoma. Sequenced material: PBMCs, taken after nivolumab (anti-PD-1) treatment. The V and J genes are TRBV30 and TRBJ2-2, with D hard to call. The CDR3: CAWSFSALGELFF. DNA of the CDR3: TGTGCCTGGAGTTTTTCAGCGCTCGGGGAGCTGTTTTTT.